These 9 T cell receptor beta chains originate from one sample sequenced in a study of PD-1 blockade in mismatch repair-deficient tumors. The data were produced by immunoSEQ multiplex PCR, yet TCRdb's version contains in-frame clones alone and is incomplete. This table holds about 21,000 clones, 80% to 90% found once. Source: peripheral blood, taken 2 weeks after starting pembrolizumab. The source of these receptors is an adult with mismatch repair-deficient cancer.

This clone was counted a few times. This sequence joins TRBV19 and TRBJ1-2, with 8 bases identical to TRBD1. In germline, CDR1 is LNHDA, CDR2 SQIVND (reference sequence). CDR3 size: 13 residues. V trimming: 6 bases; J trimming: 3 bases; junction bases outside the gene matches: 3. The CDR3: CASSGGQDYGYTF. Written as DNA, the CDR3 is TGTGCCAGTAGCGGGGGACAGGACTATGGCTACACCTTC.

The chain has TRBV28 and TRBJ2-2; TRBD1 might be the D (7 bases). The CDR3 runs 14 residues. V was clipped by 5 bases and J by 3 bases, with 10 bases between them. Germline V gene data show CDR1 as MDHEN and CDR2 as SYDVKM. Here the CDR3 reads CASSAGQYTGELFF. The CDR3 DNA sequence: TGTGCCAGCAGTGCGGGACAGTACACCGGGGAGCTGTTTTTT. Complete variable domain (other parts from reference TRBV28 and TRBJ2-2): DVKVTQSSRYLVKRTGEKVFLECVQDMDHENMFWYRQDPGLGLRLIYFSYDVKMKEKGDIPEGYSVSREKKERFSLILESASTNQTSMYLCASSAGQYTGELFFGEGSRLTVL.

In regard to this clone: Additional DNA sequences in this sample encode the identical CDR3. CDR3 protein: CASSYDSSTDTQYF. CDR3 DNA sequence: TGTGCCAGTAGTTACGACAGTAGCACAGATACGCAGTATTTT. This chain links TRBV19 with TRBJ2-3; D is possibly TRBD1 (5 bases). In germline, CDR1 is LNHDA, CDR2 SQIVND (reference sequence). This CDR3 spans 14 amino acids. V gave up 5 bases and J gave up 0 bases, with 9 bases separating them.

This chain links TRBV30 with TRBJ1-2; D gene uncertain. CDR3 length: 16 residues. Germline-derived CDR1 and CDR2 are GTSNPN and SVGIG (reference sequence). V lost 0 bases and J lost 2, with 16 bases in between. The CDR3 bases are TGTGCCTGGAGTGTACTATTCGGCTCAAAGAACTATGGCTACACCTTC. Its protein product is CAWSVLFGSKNYGYTF.

The V call is TRBV7-9, the J call TRBJ1-1; possible D gene TRBD1, 5 bases. The CDR3 covers 15 residues. Germline CDR1 is SEHNR and CDR2 is FQNEAQ (reference sequence). V dropped 7 bases and J dropped 4 bases, with 19 bases sitting between them. In DNA form, the CDR3 reads TGTGCCAGCACTGAGGTGGATGGGGGAGCCACTGAAGCTTTCTTT. Translated, it gives CASTEVDGGATEAFF.

V is TRBV29-1 and J is TRBJ2-3; 7 bases map to TRBD2. Losses at the gene ends were 0 bases for V and 0 bases for J; bases not matched to a gene: 6. This CDR3 is 16 amino acids long. Germline V gene data show CDR1 as SQVTM and CDR2 as ANQGSEA. For the CDR3, the DNA is TGCAGCGTTGAAGACTCCCCTAGCGGCAGCACAGATACGCAGTATTTT. This encodes CSVEDSPSGSTDTQYF.

The V gene is TRBV10-3, the J gene TRBJ1-3; D is possibly TRBD1 (6 bases). CDR1 and CDR2 from the germline V gene are ENHRY and SYGVKD. V was pared by 0 bases and J by 4 bases, with 7 bases between. The CDR3 extends over 14 amino acids. DNA of the CDR3: TGTGCCATCAGTGAGTCGACAGGAGGAAACACCATATATTTT. This encodes CAISESTGGNTIYF.

This clone occurred a few times. The chain employs TRBV5-1 and TRBJ2-7; 8 nucleotides align to TRBD1. The CDR3 sequence is 14 residues long. V lost 3 bases and J lost 6; bases outside the gene matches: 8. CDR1 SGHRS and CDR2 YFSETQ come from the germline V gene. The CDR3 DNA reads as TGCGCCAGCAGCTCTAACCCGACAGGGGCCGAGCAGTACTTC. Translation gives CASSSNPTGAEQYF.

This chain connects TRBV7-9 to TRBJ2-4; D might be TRBD2 (6 bases). V shed 3 bases and J shed 0 bases, with 15 bases lying between them. The germline V gene has CDR1 SEHNR and CDR2 FQNEAQ (reference sequence). The CDR3 extends over 17 amino acids. CDR3: CASSLSLAGLAKNIQYF. For the CDR3, the DNA is TGTGCCAGCAGCTTGTCTTTGGCGGGACTAGCCAAAAACATTCAGTACTTC.